This T cell receptor (beta chain) was observed in a study of neurological immune-mediated disorders. Study observations and caveats: TCR clonal expansion peaked in HTLV-1-associated myelopathy patients and was lowest in multiple sclerosis patients. Across subjects, expanded clones had no CDR3 amino acid sequences in common, pointing to private repertoires in all groups.

The cDNA was generated by 5'RACE with 10-nucleotide random UMIs. From the 5' RACE reads, TCRdb called clonotypes with MiXCR, one entry per CDR3 protein. Among approximately 27,000 distinct CDR3 sequences, roughly 23% were seen once, and the ten largest hold about 27%. The sorted libraries drew on over 900,000 T cells that were CD4+ or CD8+. This clonotype was observed many times. Its cognate antigen is unknown. Sequenced material: CD4+ T cells from blood. The TCR comes from a man aged 50-59 years with HTLV-1-associated myelopathy (HAM/TSP).

CDR3 region: CASSARDGGWEQFF. DNA for the CDR3: TGTGCCAGCAGCGCCCGGGACGGGGGTTGGGAGCAGTTCTTC. V is TRBV2 and J is TRBJ2-1; possibly TRBD2 for D (6 bases). Trimming took 6 bases from V and 10 from J, leaving 19 bases between them. The CDR3 is 14 residues long. Germline V gene data show CDR1 as SNHLY and CDR2 as FYNNEI.